This is a list of T cell receptor beta chains from one sample in a study of CD8+CD57+ T cells in acquired aplastic anemia. TCRdb ran MiXCR on the reads and lists one entry per CDR3 protein. Among tens of thousands of distinct CDR3 sequences listed, 60% to 70% were seen once. Sequencing used sorted CD4+, CD8+, or CD8+CD57+ T cells (not recorded which) from PBMCs. These receptors were collected from a human donor with aplastic anemia. CDR3s include the opening cysteine and the closing phenylalanine or tryptophan. Fields, in order: V gene, clone size, D gene, J gene, CDR3 DNA, CDR3 protein. The D gene is left open where the match is weak. A clone size is listed for some rows: how often the clone was seen (once, few, many), or a class if it is expanded.

TRBV19	many	-	TRBJ2-7	TGTGCCAGTAGTATTCCGGGCTCCTACGAGCAGTACTTC	CASSIPGSYEQYF
TRBV4-2	-	-	TRBJ2-1	TGTGCCAGCAGCCAAGGAAATGGCGGGACGGAGCAGTTCTTC	CASSQGNGGTEQFF
TRBV10-1	-	-	TRBJ2-3	TGCGCCAGCAGAAAAAAGGTGACCTTGGGGGATACGCAGTATTTT	CASRKKVTLGDTQYF
TRBV15	-	-	TRBJ1-1	TGTGCCACCAGCAGAGTCATAGGTCCATCTGAAGCTTTCTTT	CATSRVIGPSEAFF
TRBV20-1	-	-	TRBJ2-7	TGCAGTGCTAGCGAGGGGGGCTACGAGCAGTACTTC	CSASEGGYEQYF
TRBV5-1	many	TRBD1	TRBJ1-6	TGCGCCAGCAGCCCCGACGCCCGGGACAGGGACAATTCACCCCTCCACTTT	CASSPDARDRDNSPLHF
TRBV24-1	few	-	TRBJ2-1	TGTGCCACCAGTGAAGGGTTGAGTGAGCAGTTCTTC	CATSEGLSEQFF
TRBV3-1	-	TRBD1	TRBJ2-7	TGTGCCAGCAGCCAGGGGGGACAGGGGGAATCCTACGAGCAGTACTTC	CASSQGGQGESYEQYF
TRBV19	-	TRBD1	TRBJ2-2	TGTGCCAGTATGGACAGGACGAACACCGGGGAGCTGTTTTTT	CASMDRTNTGELFF
TRBV19	-	-	TRBJ1-2	TGTGCCAGTACCCTTAGCCACGGACTCTATGGCTACACCTTC	CASTLSHGLYGYTF